The source of this T cell receptor beta chain is a study of T cell responses to AZD1222 COVID-19 vaccine (dated by TCRdb to about 2021). Regarding the study in general: A total of 233 trial participants underwent TCR sequencing, of whom some 210 received two doses of AZD1222 and around 26 received two doses of the MenACWY control vaccine. Trial participants were enrolled into age subgroups of 18-55, 56-69 and 70-plus years, which contained about 150, 28 and 57 TCR-sequenced participants, respectively.

Overall results and qualifications from the work: Conclusions about previously exposed vaccinees are limited, since just six AZD1222 recipients were seropositive for SARS-CoV-2 at baseline. The 56-69-year group was small, and its depth increase did not reach significance, likely because of low power. Spike-specific TCR breadth and depth rose significantly after two AZD1222 doses compared with day 0 and with MenACWY recipients. Participants were mostly white British and included more females than males, and it was suggested by the authors that clonal diversity may have been underestimated. Reportedly, almost half of the unique spike-specific TCRs recognized epitopes lying outside the regions that are mutated in the B.1.351 and B.1.1.7 variants. The whole spike protein was spanned by vaccine-associated CD4 TCRs, and dominant responses were seen in regions 160-218 and 743-854. Because no samples from the day 14 peak response were available, repertoires could be characterized only after the peak T cell response.

Reading the germline V gene (reference sequence) gives CDR1 LGHDT and CDR2 YNNKEL. V is shortened by 0 bases, J by 7 bases, and the region joining them spans 12 bases. The CDR3 runs 15 amino acids, cysteine and phenylalanine included. Just CDR3 DNA is preserved here, 45 bases in frame from base 1. This clone is a singleton in its sample. Its target antigen remains unknown. Per-base qualities were not stored, and no clone one base away is much larger. The CDR3 regions of human TCRbeta chains were subjected to immunosequencing. In the original analysis: Repertoire TCRs were matched against a reference library of SARS-CoV-2-specific TCRs generated with the MIRA antigen-specificity platform. Breadth was defined as the fraction of unique TCRs that were SARS-CoV-2-associated. Depth was defined as the fraction of total T cells that were SARS-CoV-2-associated. Using the MIRA data, each spike-specific TCR was mapped to the spike region that the TCR reacts to and placed in a CD4 or CD8 class. Log10-transformed breadth and depth values were compared by one-way ANOVA with Sidak's multiple comparisons tests. TCRdb provides this immuneACCESS table in a form limited to in-frame rearrangements. Some clones are lacking; in checked studies, under half of them reflect an unresolved V gene, and why the rest are absent is not known. V, J and clone size reflect that table, while D and trimming were determined from the DNA. This sample gives 98,000 or so clones in total; about 89% of them show up just once. The ten largest clonotypes hold 3% to 4% of the sample.

The sample's time point label, in plain terms: about 28 days (+/-7) after the second vaccine dose. The treatment or condition tag for this specimen amounts to: meningococcal conjugate vaccine given as trial control. The vaccinee samples were drawn from two UK trials, COV001 and COV002, one of which was a single-blind randomized controlled phase 2/3 trial testing AZD1222 (ChAdOx1 nCoV-19) in healthy adults. Trial participant PBMC samples were collected at day 0 and day 28 after the second dose for TCRbeta chain sequencing. The chain was built from TRBV3-1 (or the pseudogene TRBV3-2) and TRBJ1-4, with TRBD1 as a weak D call on 5 bases. This material consisted of peripheral blood, taken 28 days after the second dose of the MenACWY control vaccine. This sequence was found in an adult who received the MenACWY meningococcal vaccine as a control. The DNA sequence follows: TGTGCCAGCAGCCAAGATCAAGGGGTGGGTGAAAAACTGTTTTTT. Its coded protein is CASSQDQGVGEKLFF.